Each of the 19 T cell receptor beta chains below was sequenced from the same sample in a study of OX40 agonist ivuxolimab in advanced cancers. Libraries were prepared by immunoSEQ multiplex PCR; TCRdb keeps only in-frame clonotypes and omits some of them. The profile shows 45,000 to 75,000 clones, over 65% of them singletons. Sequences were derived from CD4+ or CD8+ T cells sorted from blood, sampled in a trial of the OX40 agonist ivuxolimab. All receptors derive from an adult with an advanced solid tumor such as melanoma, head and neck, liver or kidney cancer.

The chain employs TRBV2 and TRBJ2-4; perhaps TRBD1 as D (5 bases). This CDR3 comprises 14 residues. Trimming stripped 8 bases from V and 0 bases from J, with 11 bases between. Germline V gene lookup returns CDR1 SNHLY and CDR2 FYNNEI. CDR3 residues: CASRPDKAKNIQYF. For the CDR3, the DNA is TGTGCCAGCCGCCCGGACAAAGCCAAAAACATTCAGTACTTC.

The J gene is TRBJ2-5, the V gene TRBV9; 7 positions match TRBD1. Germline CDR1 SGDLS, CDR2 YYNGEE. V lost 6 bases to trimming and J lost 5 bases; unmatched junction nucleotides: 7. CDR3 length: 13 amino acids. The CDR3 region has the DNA TGTGCCAGCAACCTCCAGGGGGAGGAGACCCAGTACTTC. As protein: CASNLQGEETQYF.

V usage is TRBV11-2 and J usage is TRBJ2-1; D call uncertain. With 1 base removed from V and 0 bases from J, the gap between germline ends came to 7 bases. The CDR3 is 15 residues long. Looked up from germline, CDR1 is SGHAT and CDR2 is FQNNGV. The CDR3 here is CASSLGPNSYNEQFF. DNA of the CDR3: TGTGCCAGCAGCTTAGGACCAAACTCCTACAATGAGCAGTTCTTC.

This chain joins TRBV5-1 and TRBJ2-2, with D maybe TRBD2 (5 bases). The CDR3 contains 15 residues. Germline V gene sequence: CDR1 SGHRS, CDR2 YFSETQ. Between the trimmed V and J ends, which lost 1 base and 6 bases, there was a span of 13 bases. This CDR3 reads CASSLSPGMAGELFF. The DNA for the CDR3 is TGCGCCAGCAGCTTGAGCCCGGGGATGGCCGGGGAGCTGTTTTTT.

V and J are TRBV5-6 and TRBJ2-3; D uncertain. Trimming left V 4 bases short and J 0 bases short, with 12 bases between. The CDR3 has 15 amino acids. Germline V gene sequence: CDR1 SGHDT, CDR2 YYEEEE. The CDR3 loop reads CASSTLTVSTDTQYF. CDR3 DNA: TGTGCCAGCAGCACTTTAACCGTTAGCACAGATACGCAGTATTTT. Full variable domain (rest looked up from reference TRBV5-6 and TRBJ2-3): DAGVTQSPTHLIKTRGQQVTLRCSPKSGHDTVSWYQQALGQGPQFIFQYYEEEERQRGNFPDRFSGHQFPNYSSELNVNALLLGDSALYLCASSTLTVSTDTQYFGPGTRLTVL.

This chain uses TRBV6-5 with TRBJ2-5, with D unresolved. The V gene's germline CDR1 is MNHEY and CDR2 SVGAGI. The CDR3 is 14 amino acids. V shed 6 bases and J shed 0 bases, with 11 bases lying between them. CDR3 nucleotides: TGTGCCAGCAGATCCGCGCCGTACCAAGAGACCCAGTACTTC. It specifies CASRSAPYQETQYF.

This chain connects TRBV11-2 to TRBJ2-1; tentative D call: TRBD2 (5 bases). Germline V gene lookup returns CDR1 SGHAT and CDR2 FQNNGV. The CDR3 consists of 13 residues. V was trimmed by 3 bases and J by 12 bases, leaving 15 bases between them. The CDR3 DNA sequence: TGTGCCAGCAGCTTCTTGGCCGGGGTGATGCAGTTCTTC. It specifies CASSFLAGVMQFF.

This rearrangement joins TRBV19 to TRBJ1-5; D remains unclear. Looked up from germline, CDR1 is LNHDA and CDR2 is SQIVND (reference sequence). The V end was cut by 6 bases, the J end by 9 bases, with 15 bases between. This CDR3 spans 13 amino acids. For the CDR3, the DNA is TGTGCCAGTAGACCGGACCGGCAAAGGCCCCAGCATTTT. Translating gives CASRPDRQRPQHF.

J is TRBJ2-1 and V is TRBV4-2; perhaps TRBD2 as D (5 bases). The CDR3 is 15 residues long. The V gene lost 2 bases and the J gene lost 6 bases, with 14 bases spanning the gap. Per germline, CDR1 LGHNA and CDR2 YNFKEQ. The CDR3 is CASSQTSGWVNEQFF. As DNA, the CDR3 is TGTGCCAGCAGCCAAACTTCGGGGTGGGTCAATGAGCAGTTCTTC.

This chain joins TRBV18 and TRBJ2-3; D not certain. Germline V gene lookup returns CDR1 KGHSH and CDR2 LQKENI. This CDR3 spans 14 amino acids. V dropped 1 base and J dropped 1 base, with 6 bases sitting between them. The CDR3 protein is CASSPRMGTDTQYF. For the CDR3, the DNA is TGTGCCAGCTCACCACGGATGGGCACAGATACGCAGTATTTT.

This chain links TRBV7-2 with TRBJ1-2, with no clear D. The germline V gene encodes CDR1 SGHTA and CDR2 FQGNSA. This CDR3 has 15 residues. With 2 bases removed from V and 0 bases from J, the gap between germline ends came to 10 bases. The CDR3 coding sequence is TGTGCCAGCAGCTTAATGGCCGACCCTAACTATGGCTACACCTTC. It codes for CASSLMADPNYGYTF. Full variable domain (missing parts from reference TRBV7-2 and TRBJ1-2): GAGVSQSPSNKVTEKGKDVELRCDPISGHTALYWYRQSLGQGLEFLIYFQGNSAPDKSGLPSDRFSAERTGGSVSTLTIQRTQQEDSAVYLCASSLMADPNYGYTFGSGTRLTVV.

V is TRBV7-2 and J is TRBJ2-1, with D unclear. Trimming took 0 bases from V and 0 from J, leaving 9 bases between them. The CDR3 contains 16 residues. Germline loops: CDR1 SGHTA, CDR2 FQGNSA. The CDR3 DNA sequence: TGTGCCAGCAGCTTAGCTGTCGGCGGCTCCTACAATGAGCAGTTCTTC. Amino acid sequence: CASSLAVGGSYNEQFF.

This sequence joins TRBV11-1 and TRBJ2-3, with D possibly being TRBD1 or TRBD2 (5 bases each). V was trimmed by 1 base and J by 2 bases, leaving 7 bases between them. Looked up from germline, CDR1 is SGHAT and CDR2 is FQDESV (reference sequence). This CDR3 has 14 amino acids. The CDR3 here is CASSLGGPTDTQYF. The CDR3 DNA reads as TGTGCCAGCAGCTTAGGGGGACCCACAGATACGCAGTATTTT.

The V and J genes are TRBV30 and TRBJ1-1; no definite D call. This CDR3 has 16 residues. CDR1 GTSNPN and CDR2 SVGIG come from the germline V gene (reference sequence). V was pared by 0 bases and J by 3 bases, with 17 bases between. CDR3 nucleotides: TGTGCCTGGAGTGTAAGGTCTAGAATTTCGGACACTGAAGCTTTCTTT. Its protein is CAWSVRSRISDTEAFF.

The CDR3 DNA sequence: TGTGCCAGCAAATTAACGGGGGGCGAGAGGGGTGAGCAGTTCTTC. Its translation: CASKLTGGERGEQFF. This chain connects TRBV6-6 to TRBJ2-1, with D possibly being TRBD2 (7 bases). V lost 7 bases and J lost 9, with 22 bases in between. The CDR3 extends over 15 amino acids. In germline, CDR1 is MNHNY, CDR2 SVGAGI (reference sequence).

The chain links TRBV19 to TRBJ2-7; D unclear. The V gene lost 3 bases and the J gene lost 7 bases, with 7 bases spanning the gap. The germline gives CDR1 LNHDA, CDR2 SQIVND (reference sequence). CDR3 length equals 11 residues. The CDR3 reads CASSIGREQYF. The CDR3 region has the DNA TGTGCCAGTAGTATCGGCCGGGAGCAGTACTTC.

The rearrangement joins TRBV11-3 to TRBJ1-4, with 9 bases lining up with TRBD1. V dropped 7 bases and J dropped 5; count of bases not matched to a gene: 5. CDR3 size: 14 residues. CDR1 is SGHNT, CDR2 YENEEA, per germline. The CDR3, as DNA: TGTGCCAGCAAAATCGGACAGGGGAATGAAAAACTGTTTTTT. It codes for CASKIGQGNEKLFF.

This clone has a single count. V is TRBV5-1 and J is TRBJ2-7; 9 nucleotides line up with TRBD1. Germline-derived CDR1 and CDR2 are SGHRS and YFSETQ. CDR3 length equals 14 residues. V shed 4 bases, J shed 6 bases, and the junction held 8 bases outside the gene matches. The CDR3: CASSLGTGYGEQYF. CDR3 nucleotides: TGCGCCAGCAGCCTAGGGACAGGGTATGGCGAGCAGTACTTC. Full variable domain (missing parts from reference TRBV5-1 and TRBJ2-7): KAGVTQTPRYLIKTRGQQVTLSCSPISGHRSVSWYQQTPGQGLQFLFEYFSETQRNKGNFPGRFSGRQFSNSRSEMNVSTLELGDSALYLCASSLGTGYGEQYFGPGTRLTVT.

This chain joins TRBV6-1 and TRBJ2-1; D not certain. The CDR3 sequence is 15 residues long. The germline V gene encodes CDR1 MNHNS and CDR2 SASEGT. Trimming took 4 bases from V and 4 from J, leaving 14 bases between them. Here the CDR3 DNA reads TGTGCCAGCAGTGCCGGCTTACAGCTTTACAATGAGCAGTTCTTC. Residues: CASSAGLQLYNEQFF.